The 27 T cell receptor beta chains listed next were all sequenced from one sample in a study of T cells in Graves' hyperthyroidism and ophthalmopathy (dated by TCRdb to 2018 to 2020). The library was obtained by multiplex PCR. Instrument used: Illumina HiSeq 2000. Amplification of TCR beta CDR3 regions was carried out from RNA transcripts. The first round of RT-PCR for the TCR CDR3 was performed with the HTBI primer set and the Qiagen OneStep RT-PCR kit. In TCRdb, the public reads were trimmed at Q25 with fastp and aligned with MiXCR, with productive beta chains retained. Rows with one shared CDR3 protein collapse into an entry with the most common genes and DNA. The sample table contains about 340,000 distinct CDR3 sequences; only one count was recorded for roughly 18% of them. The leading ten clones occupy around 50% of the sample. Material: blood. The receptors shown here come from a woman aged 50 to 60 with Graves' hyperthyroidism.

In its sample, this clonotype was seen a few times. Here the CDR3 DNA reads TGTGCCAGTAGCACCTGGGGAGGGGGCTACACCTTC. Its translation: CASSTWGGGYTF. The rearrangement joins TRBV19 to TRBJ1-2, with D uncertain. Germline V lookup: CDR1 LNHDA, CDR2 SQIVND (reference sequence). The germline V and J ends were trimmed by 6 bases and 8 bases, with 13 bases remaining between them. The CDR3 runs 12 residues.

In this sample, this clonotype turned up a few times. The chain recombines TRBV20-1 with TRBJ1-1; D might be TRBD1 (5 bases). The CDR3 consists of 15 residues. Between the trimmed V and J ends, which lost 0 bases and 0 bases, there was a span of 11 bases. The germline V gene has CDR1 DFQATT and CDR2 SNEGSKA (reference sequence). CDR3 sequence: CSARDRKGLNTEAFF. The CDR3 nucleotides read TGCAGTGCTAGAGATCGAAAGGGGTTGAACACTGAAGCTTTCTTT.

The genes are TRBV29-1 and TRBJ1-3; D may be TRBD1 (6 bases). The CDR3 loop spans 14 amino acids. Germline-derived CDR1 and CDR2 are SQVTM and ANQGSEA. V dropped 5 bases and J dropped 2 bases, with 13 bases sitting between them. The CDR3 DNA reads TGCAGCGTTAGCGGGACAAACGCTGGAAACACCATATATTTT. Encoded protein: CSVSGTNAGNTIYF.

Ten or more counts support this clonotype. The rearrangement joins TRBV20-1 to TRBJ2-2; tentative D call: TRBD1 (5 bases). The CDR3 runs 12 residues. Per germline, CDR1 DFQATT and CDR2 SNEGSKA (reference sequence). Deletions cut 3 bases from V and 3 bases from J, with 5 bases between. The CDR3 DNA sequence: TGCAGTGCTAGCAGGGACACCGGGGAGCTGTTTTTT. It encodes CSASRDTGELFF.

CDR3 amino acids: CASSLGSINEQFF. CDR3 DNA sequence: TGTGCCAGCAGTTTGGGGAGTATCAATGAGCAGTTCTTC. The rearrangement uses TRBV27 and TRBJ2-1; tentatively, D is TRBD2 (5 bases). This CDR3 contains 13 residues. Trimming shortened V by 3 bases and J by 6 bases, and 9 bases separated the two germline ends. CDR1 and CDR2 (germline): MNHEY, SMNVEV (reference sequence).

This clonotype appeared a few times. This chain connects TRBV7-9 to TRBJ1-2, with D hard to call. Deletions cut 2 bases from V and 7 bases from J, with 8 bases between. CDR1 is SEHNR and CDR2 is FQNEAQ in the germline V gene (reference sequence). The CDR3 is 12 amino acids. CDR3 in amino acids: CASSLKSGGYTF. The CDR3 DNA sequence: TGTGCCAGCAGCTTAAAATCCGGTGGCTACACCTTC.

On this clonotype itself: This may arise from a read error, as a much more abundant clone is one base away. The rearrangement joins TRBV20-1 to TRBJ2-5; 8 bases map to TRBD2. The germline V gene has CDR1 DFQATT and CDR2 SNEGSKA (reference sequence). This CDR3 has 13 residues. CDR3 in DNA: TGCGGTGCTCCGGGACTAGACCAAGAGACCCAGTACTTC. This codes for CGAPGLDQETQYF.

The rearrangement uses TRBV20-1 and TRBJ2-7, with 11 bases identical to TRBD2. The CDR3 totals 14 residues. With 5 bases clipped from V and 2 bases from J, the junction kept 5 bases outside the gene matches. Germline CDR1 is DFQATT and CDR2 is SNEGSKA (reference sequence). The CDR3 bases are TGCAGTGCTTATAGACTAGCGGGGACCTACGAGCAGTACGTC. It encodes CSAYRLAGTYEQYV.

This chain uses TRBV7-6 with TRBJ2-5; tentative D call: TRBD2 (6 bases). Germline-derived CDR1 and CDR2 are SGHVS and FNYEAQ. V lost 1 base and J 5 bases, leaving 20 bases between the germline ends. This CDR3 comprises 17 residues. CDR3 region: CASSLESKIAGGETQYF. The CDR3 nucleotides are TGTGCCAGCAGCTTAGAATCGAAGATAGCCGGAGGGGAGACCCAGTACTTC.

This clonotype was detected once. V usage is TRBV6-2 or TRBV6-3 and J usage is TRBJ2-7, with 10 bases fitting TRBD2. The length of the CDR3 is 15 residues. CDR1 and CDR2 (germline): MNHEY, SVGEGT. V shed 5 bases, J shed 1 base, and the junction held 5 bases outside the gene matches. Here the CDR3 DNA reads TGTGCCAGCAGTCCCCTAGCGGGAGAGTCCTACGAGCAGTACTTC. Encoded protein: CASSPLAGESYEQYF.

The J gene is TRBJ2-1, the V gene TRBV6-2 or TRBV6-3; 9 nucleotides match TRBD2. The V gene end was trimmed by 5 bases and the J gene end by 3 bases; junction bases not matched to a gene: 5. From germline, CDR1 is MNHEY and CDR2 SVGEGT. The CDR3 contains 15 residues. The CDR3 DNA follows: TGTGCCAGCAGTAAACTAGCGGGCCTCTACAATGAGCAGTTCTTC. This gives the protein CASSKLAGLYNEQFF.

This clonotype was counted only a few times. This chain uses TRBV6-1 with TRBJ2-1; TRBD2 aligns across 8 bases. V shed 8 bases and J 4 bases; nucleotides not matched to a gene: 19. The CDR3 extends over 18 amino acids. Germline assignment: CDR1 MNHNS and CDR2 SASEGT. As DNA, the CDR3 is TGTGCCAGCGCCCAAACCCCAGTCGAGCGGGAGTTGTACAATGAGCAGTTCTTC. It encodes CASAQTPVERELYNEQFF.

This clonotype was recorded many times. The chain combines TRBV7-6 with TRBJ2-1, with 10 bases fitting TRBD2. V trimming: 0 bases; J trimming: 9 bases; junction bases outside the gene matches: 8. This CDR3 is 16 amino acids long. Germline V gene data show CDR1 as SGHVS and CDR2 as FNYEAQ. In DNA, the CDR3 is TGTGCCAGCAGCTTAGCTGGGACTAGCGCCCCGGGTGAGCAGTTCTTC. It is translated as CASSLAGTSAPGEQFF.

In its sample, this clonotype was seen a few times. The rearrangement links TRBV30 to TRBJ1-3; weak D call: TRBD1 (5 bases). V lost 0 bases and J 2 bases, leaving 11 bases between the germline ends. The CDR3 extends over 15 amino acids. The germline V gene has CDR1 GTSNPN and CDR2 SVGIG (reference sequence). As DNA, the CDR3 is TGTGCCTGGAGTGTGGCAGGGTCAACTGGAAACACCATATATTTT. Residues: CAWSVAGSTGNTIYF.

This clonotype was picked up a small number of times. The genes are TRBV2 and TRBJ1-5; tentative D call: TRBD1 (6 bases). Trimming took 8 bases from V and 7 from J, leaving 15 bases between them. The CDR3 covers 13 residues. Per germline, CDR1 SNHLY and CDR2 FYNNEI. This chain's CDR3 is CASAEQGDQPQHF. The CDR3, as DNA: TGTGCCAGCGCCGAACAGGGTGACCAGCCCCAGCATTTT. The full variable domain, its missing parts supplied by reference TRBV2 and TRBJ1-5, is EPEVTQTPSHQVTQMGQEVILRCVPISNHLYFYWYRQILGQKVEFLVSFYNNEISEKSEIFDDQFSVERPDGSNFTLKIRSTKLEDSAMYFCASAEQGDQPQHFGDGTRLSIL.

V gene TRBV3-1 combines with J gene TRBJ1-2; D is possibly TRBD1 (5 bases). Germline assignment: CDR1 LGHDT and CDR2 YNNKEL (reference sequence). The ends were cut back, 2 bases at V and 7 bases at J, with 14 bases in the middle. The CDR3 is 14 amino acids. The DNA for the CDR3 is TGTGCCAGCAGCCAACGTCAGGGTTCTTCTGGCTACACCTTC. Protein sequence: CASSQRQGSSGYTF.

Only a few counts were recorded for this clonotype. The chain recombines TRBV9 with TRBJ2-3; 9 nucleotides agree with TRBD2. After removal of 1 base from V and 2 bases from J, the junction contained 8 bases not matched to a gene. Germline values: CDR1 SGDLS, CDR2 YYNGEE. CDR3 length: 17 residues. The CDR3 DNA reads TGTGCCAGCAGCGTAAATCTGCTAGCGGGGAACACAGATACGCAGTATTTT. It encodes CASSVNLLAGNTDTQYF.

As for this clonotype: Since no conserved phenylalanine or tryptophan closes the CDR3, a read error is the likely cause. The CDR3 here is CSARADHTNTEAFL. The CDR3, as DNA: TGCAGTGCTAGGGCGGATCATACGAACACTGAAGCTTTCCTT. The chain recombines TRBV20-1 with TRBJ1-1; D gene uncertain. CDR3 length equals 14 residues. V was shortened by 3 bases and J by 1 base, with 12 bases between the two germline ends. Germline lookup yields CDR1 DFQATT and CDR2 SNEGSKA (reference sequence).

The chain carries TRBV4-1 and TRBJ2-2; TRBD1 is a possible D gene (5 bases). V was shortened by 5 bases and J by 6 bases, with 10 bases between the two germline ends. CDR1 and CDR2 from the germline V gene are MGHRA and YSYEKL. CDR3 length: 13 residues. CDR3 DNA sequence: TGCGCCAGCAGCTTCCAGGGTGCCGGGGAGCTGTTTTTT. Its translation: CASSFQGAGELFF.

The chain uses TRBV20-1 and TRBJ2-2; D gene uncertain. V dropped 2 bases and J dropped 0 bases, with 13 bases sitting between them. The CDR3 runs 16 residues. Germline V lookup: CDR1 DFQATT, CDR2 SNEGSKA (reference sequence). In nucleotides, the CDR3 is TGCAGTGCTAGACTTCTACAGACTCCGAACACCGGGGAGCTGTTTTTT. This encodes CSARLLQTPNTGELFF.

CDR3 sequence (DNA): TGCAGTGCTAGAGCGATACGCTCCTCTGGGGCCAACGTCCTGACTTTC. This codes for CSARAIRSSGANVLTF. The chain carries TRBV20-1 and TRBJ2-6; D unclear. The CDR3 is 16 residues long. Germline CDR1 DFQATT, CDR2 SNEGSKA (reference sequence). Trimming pared 1 base from V and 0 bases from J, leaving 10 bases between.

The gene calls are TRBV3-1 and TRBJ2-1; D call uncertain. Germline-derived CDR1 and CDR2 are LGHDT and YNNKEL (reference sequence). V gave up 1 base and J gave up 3 bases, with 10 bases separating them. The CDR3 has 15 amino acids. The chain's CDR3 is CASSQALQLYNEQFF. CDR3 nucleotides: TGTGCCAGCAGCCAAGCTTTACAGCTCTACAATGAGCAGTTCTTC.

The chain combines TRBV12-3 or TRBV12-4 with TRBJ2-7, with 7 bases lining up with TRBD2. With 8 bases clipped from V and 3 bases from J, the junction kept 16 bases outside the gene matches. CDR3 length: 16 residues. CDR3 amino acids: CASPRESGGKGYEQYF. In nucleotides, the CDR3 is TGTGCCAGCCCGCGGGAGTCAGGCGGTAAAGGCTACGAGCAGTACTTC.

In nucleotides, the CDR3 is TGTGCCAGCAGCTTTTCGGCAGGGGGGCTGTTAAGGGGCTCCTACAATGAGCAGTTCTTC. This sequence encodes CASSFSAGGLLRGSYNEQFF. The genes are TRBV7-3 and TRBJ2-1; a possible D gene is TRBD1 (7 bases). Trimming took off 3 bases at V and 0 bases at J, with 24 bases between the two ends. Germline V gene lookup returns CDR1 SGHTA and CDR2 FQGTGA. This CDR3 spans 20 amino acids.

This rearrangement joins TRBV24-1 to TRBJ1-5; D perhaps matches TRBD1 (6 bases). Germline CDR1 and CDR2: KGHDR and SFDVKD. The CDR3 has 14 amino acids. The V end lost 4 bases, the J end lost 5 bases, and 11 bases lay between the germline ends. CDR3 bases: TGTGCCACCAGTGACCGGACAGTTTATCAGCCCCAGCATTTT. Residues: CATSDRTVYQPQHF.

In its sample, this clonotype was seen a few times. This chain uses TRBV20-1 with TRBJ2-7; 14 bases are a match to TRBD2. The CDR3 runs to 14 residues. Germline CDR1 and CDR2: DFQATT and SNEGSKA (reference sequence). V shed 6 bases and J 4 bases; nucleotides not matched to a gene: 5. The CDR3 region has the DNA TGCAGTGCCCAGGGGACTAGCGGGAGTTACGAGCAGTACTTC. This codes for CSAQGTSGSYEQYF.

There are many counts of this clonotype. This chain joins TRBV7-9 and TRBJ1-5; possibly TRBD1 for D (6 bases). V was cut by 5 bases and J by 4 bases, with 12 bases left in between. The germline gives CDR1 SEHNR, CDR2 FQNEAQ (reference sequence). The CDR3 spans 14 residues. CDR3 loop: CASSTDRQNQPQHF. CDR3 in DNA: TGTGCCAGCAGCACGGACAGACAGAATCAGCCCCAGCATTTT.